Each of the 7 T cell receptor beta chains below was sequenced from the same sample in a study of cytomegalovirus exposure and HLA in healthy donors. Both 60 Vbeta primers and 13 Jbeta primers went into the PCR. The protocol was immunoSEQ multiplex PCR, while the TCRdb copy is restricted to in-frame clones and leaves out a portion. The listing records roughly 120,000 clones. Sequencing input: PBMCs. Receptor source: a man in his forties in good health and CMV-seropositive.

DNA of the CDR3: TGCGCCAGCAGCACCTCCGGGACTTCTCTTGAGACCCAGTACTTC. Translation gives CASSTSGTSLETQYF. V is TRBV5-1 and J is TRBJ2-5; the D gene is possibly TRBD2 (6 bases). Trimming stripped 4 bases from V and 5 bases from J, with 18 bases between. Germline CDR1 is SGHRS and CDR2 is YFSETQ. CDR3 length equals 15 residues.

The chain links TRBV6-5 to TRBJ2-7; 11 nucleotides line up with TRBD2. V lost 7 bases to trimming and J lost 3 bases; unmatched junction nucleotides: 2. CDR1 and CDR2 (germline): MNHEY, SVGAGI. This CDR3 has 13 residues. In nucleotides, the CDR3 is TGTGCCAGCACCGGGACTAGCGGCTACGAGCAGTACTTC. This gives the protein CASTGTSGYEQYF.

The rearrangement joins TRBV4-1 to TRBJ1-1; 8 positions match TRBD1. Germline V CDR1 and CDR2: MGHRA, YSYEKL. The CDR3 is 14 residues long. Unmatched junction bases numbered 5, after V lost 0 bases and J lost 8 bases. This CDR3 reads CASSQEWTGREAFF. CDR3 nucleotide sequence: TGCGCCAGCAGCCAAGAGTGGACAGGGAGGGAAGCTTTCTTT.

The chain joins TRBV6-6 to TRBJ2-7; TRBD2 agrees at 7 bases. The V and J ends lost 2 bases and 4 bases, in that order; junction bases with no gene match: 5. Germline CDR1 reads MNHNY; CDR2 reads SVGAGI (reference sequence). CDR3 length: 14 residues. CDR3 nucleotide sequence: TGTGCCAGCAGTTACGCTAGCGGATTATACGAGCAGTACTTC. Its protein product is CASSYASGLYEQYF.

This CDR3 reads CASPAANPPDMGGIWPDTQYF. The CDR3 coding sequence is TGCGCCTCGCCAGCCGCCAACCCACCCGACATGGGGGGGATCTGGCCAGATACGCAGTATTTT. The chain couples TRBV4-3 to TRBJ2-3; TRBD2 aligns across 7 bases. The ends lost 11 bases at V and 4 bases at J; junction bases unmatched: 33. Germline V gives CDR1 LGHNA, CDR2 YSLEER. The length of the CDR3 is 21 residues.

The chain joins TRBV5-1 to TRBJ2-7; D call uncertain. Germline V lookup: CDR1 SGHRS, CDR2 YFSETQ. V was pared by 2 bases and J by 0 bases, with 9 bases between. The CDR3 runs to 14 residues. The CDR3 loop reads CASSFDTLSYEQYF. CDR3 DNA: TGCGCCAGCAGCTTCGACACCCTCTCCTACGAGCAGTACTTC.

This chain uses TRBV28 with TRBJ2-7; 14 nucleotides match TRBD2. Germline trimming cut 6 bases from V and 3 bases from J; bases unmatched to any gene: 4. This CDR3 has 15 amino acids. Germline assignment: CDR1 MDHEN and CDR2 SYDVKM. CDR3 in DNA: TGTGCCAGCAGCAGACTAGCGGGAGGGGTCTACGAGCAGTACTTC. It specifies CASSRLAGGVYEQYF.